This TCR beta chain is drawn from a study of blood T cell repertoires in COVID-19. Clones were sequenced by immunoSEQ multiplex PCR, and TCRdb holds only the in-frame ones, with some missing. The sample lists about 250,000 clones, 70% to 90% occurring once. Trimming removed 5 bases from V and 11 bases from J; junction bases left unmatched: 14. Per the germline V gene, CDR1 is SQVTM and CDR2 is ANQGSEA. The CDR3 sequence is 13 residues long. This clone was detected only once. This TCR derives from a man aged 18 to 29 with active or convalescent COVID-19. The sample was peripheral blood. V usage is TRBV29-1 and J usage is TRBJ1-1; TRBD1 matches 7 bases. The CDR3 region is CSVNADRVDWAFF. The CDR3 bases are TGCAGCGTTAATGCCGACAGGGTCGACTGGGCTTTCTTT.